This paragraph covers one TCR beta chain sequence. The target antigen is unknown. In the same sample, other DNA sequences code for this CDR3. Germline lookup yields CDR1 KGHSH and CDR2 LQKENI. Trimming left V 2 bases short and J 2 bases short, with 6 bases between. The CDR3 is 13 amino acids. This sample was taken from a study of T cell responses to AZD1222 COVID-19 vaccine. Across the whole study: Both about-4-week and about-12-week second-dose recipients were combined. Study-level findings and limits: White British people made up most donors, females outnumbered males, and clonal diversity was possibly underestimated. Spike as a whole was targeted by vaccine-associated CD4 TCRs, dominant at 160-218 and 743-854. Once two AZD1222 doses were given, Spike-specific TCR breadth and depth went up.

Using immunoSEQ multiplex PCR, the repertoire was profiled, and TCRdb retains in-frame clones only, with some absent. The sample gives about 130,000 clones, roughly 87% of which show up once; approximately 1.6% is in the top ten. This TCR was recovered from an adult in good health. The material was peripheral blood, obtained on day 0 of AZD1222 vaccination. The chain uses TRBV18 and TRBJ2-5; D is perhaps TRBD2 (6 bases). DNA for the CDR3: TGTGCCAGCTCACCAGGGACTCAAGAGACCCAGTACTTC. Translation: CASSPGTQETQYF.